A single sample is the source of the 24 T cell receptor beta chains below, sequenced in a study of preoperative IRX-2 immunotherapy in early breast cancer. Profiling relied on immunoSEQ multiplex PCR, and the TCRdb table lists in-frame clones only, not all of them. The table lists around 34,000 clones, around four fifths of them singletons, with 2.5% in the top ten. Treatment defined: preoperative locoregional IRX-2 cytokine immunotherapy. The sequences come from lymph node tissue, collected from a patient treated with IRX-2 immunotherapy. Every receptor here comes from a human donor with breast cancer.

In this sample, this clone turned up a few times. The chain couples TRBV28 to TRBJ1-3; no firm D call. The germline CDR1 and CDR2 sequences are MDHEN and SYDVKM. V was pared by 2 bases and J by 2 bases, with 4 bases between. This CDR3 region has 13 residues. The CDR3, as DNA: TGTGCCAGCAGTTTACTGGCTGGAAACACCATATATTTT. Translation gives CASSLLAGNTIYF.

This clone occurred a few times. This chain links TRBV15 with TRBJ1-4; no definite D call. The CDR3 has 17 amino acids. The ends were cut back, 2 bases at V and 0 bases at J, with 13 bases in the middle. CDR1 and CDR2 (germline): LNHNV, YYDKDF (reference sequence). The CDR3 loop is CATSRLPYEATNEKLFF. CDR3 DNA sequence: TGTGCCACCAGCAGACTGCCATACGAAGCAACTAATGAAAAACTGTTTTTT.

The gene calls are TRBV11-3 and TRBJ1-1, with no clear D. The CDR3 totals 15 residues. Trimming pared 4 bases from V and 0 bases from J, leaving 12 bases between. Germline CDR1 is SGHNT and CDR2 is YENEEA. The CDR3 coding sequence is TGTGCCAGCAGCTCACTTGGTAGGGTGAACACTGAAGCTTTCTTT. This sequence encodes CASSSLGRVNTEAFF.

The count of this clone is one. The gene calls are TRBV5-1 and TRBJ1-3, with D possibly TRBD1 on 5 matching bases. The CDR3 has 17 residues. Between the trimmed V and J ends, which lost 0 bases and 0 bases, there was a span of 13 bases. Germline values: CDR1 SGHRS, CDR2 YFSETQ. The CDR3 sequence is CASSLDHRGHSGNTIYF. CDR3 coding DNA: TGCGCCAGCAGCTTGGACCATCGGGGCCACTCTGGAAACACCATATATTTT. The full variable domain, completed using reference TRBV5-1 and TRBJ1-3, is KAGVTQTPRYLIKTRGQQVTLSCSPISGHRSVSWYQQTPGQGLQFLFEYFSETQRNKGNFPGRFSGRQFSNSRSEMNVSTLELGDSALYLCASSLDHRGHSGNTIYFGEGSWLTVV.

J is TRBJ2-7 and V is TRBV28, with unresolved D. CDR3 size: 14 residues. Germline V gene data show CDR1 as MDHEN and CDR2 as SYDVKM. The V and J ends lost 4 bases and 1 base respectively, with 11 bases between them. CDR3 loop: CASSYTARSYEQYF. The CDR3 DNA sequence: TGTGCCAGCAGTTACACAGCCAGGTCCTACGAGCAGTACTTC.

The CDR3 DNA is TGTGCCAGCTCACCGAACTCAAACACCGGGGAGCTGTTTTTT. Its protein is CASSPNSNTGELFF. V gene TRBV18 combines with J gene TRBJ2-2; D gene uncertain. The germline CDR1 and CDR2 sequences are KGHSH and LQKENI. The length of the CDR3 is 14 residues. V was pared by 3 bases and J by 2 bases, with 7 bases between.

V and J are TRBV19 and TRBJ2-7, with D possibly TRBD2 on 6 matching bases. This CDR3 region has 16 residues. Between the trimmed V and J ends, which lost 0 bases and 7 bases, there was a span of 19 bases. Looked up from germline, CDR1 is LNHDA and CDR2 is SQIVND (reference sequence). The CDR3 sequence is CASSIDFGSVAGEQYF. In DNA form, the CDR3 reads TGTGCCAGTAGTATAGACTTCGGTTCTGTGGCGGGGGAGCAGTACTTC.

The chain recombines TRBV30 with TRBJ1-1; 7 positions match TRBD1. Germline assignment: CDR1 GTSNPN and CDR2 SVGIG (reference sequence). The CDR3 contains 13 residues. V lost 7 bases and J lost 3; bases outside the gene matches: 8. CDR3 DNA: TGTGCCTTACGACAGGGCTCGGACACTGAAGCTTTCTTT. Its translation: CALRQGSDTEAFF. The whole variable domain, remainder taken from reference TRBV30 and TRBJ1-1, is SQTIHQWPATLVQPVGSPLSLECTVEGTSNPNLYWYRQAAGRGLQLLFYSVGIGQISSEVPQNLSASRPQDRQFILSSKKLLLSDSGFYLCALRQGSDTEAFFGQGTRLTVV.

This chain connects TRBV2 to TRBJ1-2; TRBD1 aligns across 9 bases. CDR1 and CDR2 (germline): SNHLY, FYNNEI. V dropped 2 bases and J dropped 6; count of bases not matched to a gene: 7. The CDR3 length is 15 residues. CDR3 DNA sequence: TGTGCCAGCAGTGAACGGACAGGGGCGATTAATGGCTACACCTTC. Amino acids: CASSERTGAINGYTF.

This clone was seen a few times. The chain employs TRBV19 and TRBJ1-3, with D maybe TRBD1 (6 bases). Per the germline V gene, CDR1 is LNHDA and CDR2 is SQIVND (reference sequence). Trimming pared 4 bases from V and 0 bases from J, leaving 13 bases between. This CDR3 is 16 amino acids long. In nucleotides, the CDR3 is TGTGCCAGTAGTACGGGCCACAGGGACTCTGGAAACACCATATATTTT. It yields the protein CASSTGHRDSGNTIYF.

V is TRBV28 and J is TRBJ1-1; D ambiguous. This CDR3 has 12 residues. Per germline, CDR1 MDHEN and CDR2 SYDVKM. Trimming cost V 3 bases and J 2 bases, with 4 bases left between them. DNA for the CDR3: TGTGCCAGCAGTTTCGTTAACACTGAAGCTTTCTTT. Protein product: CASSFVNTEAFF.

This clone occurred once. The gene calls are TRBV19 and TRBJ2-1; D tentatively reads TRBD1 or TRBD2 (5 bases each). The germline V gene encodes CDR1 LNHDA and CDR2 SQIVND (reference sequence). V lost 4 bases, J lost 8 bases, and 15 bases lay in between. This CDR3 is built from 14 residues. The CDR3 DNA is TGTGCCAGTAGTACCCGGGACCTAGGGCATGAGCAGTTCTTC. Protein product: CASSTRDLGHEQFF.

The J gene is TRBJ2-4, the V gene TRBV29-1; a possible D gene is TRBD1 (6 bases). CDR1 and CDR2 from the germline V gene are SQVTM and ANQGSEA. Trimming cost V 7 bases and J 4 bases, with 14 bases left between them. CDR3 length: 13 amino acids. The CDR3 DNA follows: TGCAGCGCGAAGGGGGATTCTAAAAACATTCAGTACTTC. It encodes CSAKGDSKNIQYF.

The rearrangement links TRBV22-1 to TRBJ1-1. TRBV22-1 is a recognized pseudogene. This CDR3 is built from 13 residues. The CDR3 DNA reads TGTGCCAGCACCCCACAACTGAACACTGAAGCTTTCTTT. Translated: CASTPQLNTEAFF.

This rearrangement joins TRBV30 to TRBJ2-3; TRBD1 aligns across 12 bases. The CDR3 extends over 15 amino acids. The germline gives CDR1 GTSNPN, CDR2 SVGIG (reference sequence). Trimming cost V 2 bases and J 4 bases; bases outside gene matches: 4. In nucleotides, the CDR3 is TGTGCCTGGAGTCCGGGACAGGGGGCTGCAGATACGCAGTATTTT. It encodes CAWSPGQGAADTQYF.

The rearrangement links TRBV19 to TRBJ2-2; 7 nucleotides match TRBD1. CDR1 and CDR2 (germline): LNHDA, SQIVND (reference sequence). This CDR3 region has 14 residues. Trimming at V came to 5 bases and at J to 7 bases, leaving 7 bases not matched to a gene. CDR3 in amino acids: CASSETGSFGELFF. In DNA, the CDR3 is TGTGCCAGTAGTGAGACAGGGTCGTTCGGGGAGCTGTTTTTT.

As regards this clone: At least one base is unread or ambiguous, so its residue appears as X. The chain is built from TRBV18 and TRBJ2-5, with a weak D call TRBD1 (6 bases). The germline V and J ends were trimmed by 5 bases and 3 bases, with 10 bases remaining between them. Germline V lookup: CDR1 KGHSH, CDR2 LQKENI. The CDR3 has 13 amino acids. CDR3 sequence (DNA): TGTGCCAGCTCAGGACAGTTRGAAGAGACCCAGTACTTC. Amino acid sequence: CASSGQXEETQYF. The whole CDR3 region reads CASSGQLEETQYF.

The chain recombines TRBV18 with TRBJ2-6; D might be TRBD2 (5 bases). The CDR3 is made up of 18 amino acids. Germline loops: CDR1 KGHSH, CDR2 LQKENI. V gave up 1 base and J gave up 0 bases, with 13 bases separating them. The DNA for the CDR3 is TGTGCCAGCTCACCACGGAGGACCCAGACCTCTGGGGCCAACGTCCTGACTTTC. Residues: CASSPRRTQTSGANVLTF.

The table lists this clone with a count of one. V usage is TRBV25-1 and J usage is TRBJ2-3; D uncertain. This CDR3 contains 14 residues. Germline CDR1 and CDR2: MGHDK and SYGVNS. The germline V and J ends were trimmed by 10 bases and 5 bases, with 19 bases remaining between them. The CDR3 spells CATSPARLVDTQYF. The CDR3 region has the DNA TGTGCCACCTCCCCGGCCCGATTGGTAGATACGCAGTATTTT.

This rearrangement joins TRBV19 to TRBJ2-7; TRBD1 matches 7 bases. CDR1 is LNHDA and CDR2 is SQIVND in the germline V gene (reference sequence). The V segment lost 5 bases and the J segment 0 bases; nucleotides outside the gene matches: 7. The CDR3 runs to 15 residues. The CDR3 region is CASSFGDSYSYEQYF. CDR3 DNA sequence: TGTGCCAGTAGTTTCGGGGACAGTTACTCCTACGAGCAGTACTTC.

A few counts support this clone. J is TRBJ1-4 and V is TRBV28; the D is unclear. Trimming took off 4 bases at V and 3 bases at J, with 9 bases between the two ends. The CDR3 runs 14 residues. Germline CDR1 reads MDHEN; CDR2 reads SYDVKM. The CDR3 spells CASSYYGANEKLFF. The CDR3 region has the DNA TGTGCCAGCAGTTATTACGGAGCTAATGAAAAACTGTTTTTT.

V usage is TRBV6-8 and J usage is TRBJ1-4; 7 bases are shared with TRBD1. CDR3 length: 14 amino acids. Germline V gives CDR1 MNHGY, CDR2 SAAAGT. J gave up 5 bases and V 7 bases, and 7 bases lay outside the gene matches. The CDR3 reads CASKLGTVNEKLFF. CDR3 nucleotide sequence: TGTGCCAGCAAGCTAGGGACAGTGAATGAAAAACTGTTTTTT.

This clone was seen only once. The genes are TRBV6-7 and TRBJ2-2; possibly TRBD1 for D (5 bases). TRBV6-7 is classed as an ORF, of uncertain function. The CDR3 is 15 residues long. V was cut by 7 bases and J by 2 bases, with 14 bases left in between. CDR3 sequence (DNA): TGTGCCAGCACCCAAATCCAGGGCAACACCGGGGAGCTGTTTTTT. It translates to CASTQIQGNTGELFF.

The gene calls are TRBV29-1 and TRBJ2-2; TRBD1 aligns across 9 bases. Germline trimming cut 7 bases from V and 6 bases from J; bases unmatched to any gene: 12. Germline V CDR1 and CDR2: SQVTM, ANQGSEA. This CDR3 is built from 15 residues. The CDR3 loop is CSGGSGTGIPGELFF. In nucleotides, the CDR3 is TGCAGCGGGGGATCCGGGACAGGGATTCCCGGGGAGCTGTTTTTT.